This T cell receptor beta chain was recovered during a study of T cells in Graves' hyperthyroidism and ophthalmopathy (dated by TCRdb to the late 2010s). Regarding the study in general: Peripheral blood was sampled at the time of initial diagnosis, prior to any treatment. Thyroid tissue and blood T-cell repertoires from roughly 6 Graves' hyperthyroidism patients were also compared in the study. Following sampling, methimazole starting at 30 mg daily was given to hyperthyroidism patients, and high-dose intravenous methylprednisolone was given to ophthalmopathy patients. The paper reports TCR Vbeta CDR3 sequencing of more than 120 peripheral blood samples: 43 ophthalmopathy, 75 to 80 hyperthyroidism and approximately 17 progressor patients. A discovery cohort of roughly 96 patients, roughly 45 with Graves' ophthalmopathy and roughly 59 with stable Graves' hyperthyroidism, was used to find distinguishing TCR V-J signatures. The 75 to 100 discovery patients were randomly split 7:3 into training and test sets. Prospective prediction of ophthalmopathy was tested in an independent validation cohort consisting of fewer than 20 hyperthyroidism patients and more than 15 patients who later progressed to ophthalmopathy. The investigation overall reported the following: Ophthalmopathy was separated from stable hyperthyroidism by a 13 V-J signature model, with approximately 90% sensitivity and 81% to 82% specificity obtained in cross-validation and 80%/75% obtained in testing. Most expanded thyroid clonotypes (frequency above 0.001) were also found in blood, which suggests that blood repertoires may mirror thyroid immune responses. No statistical method was used to fix the sample size in advance, and group allocation was not hidden from the investigators. In validation, progression to ophthalmopathy was predicted by the model with more than 65% sensitivity and around 75% specificity, a median of 6.5 months before onset.

Amplification of TCR beta CDR3 regions was carried out from RNA transcripts. A first-round RT-PCR of the TCR CDR3 used the HTBI primer set with the Qiagen OneStep RT-PCR kit. Libraries were constructed in a second round of multiplex PCR, after which size selection and purification were performed. Libraries were sequenced paired-end with 100 bp reads on an Illumina HiSeq2000. In the original analysis: SOAPnuke was used to process the raw data, removing reads that contained adapters or uncalled bases, had a mean Phred below 15, or lacked an exact match to the constant primer or identifier. High-quality paired reads were merged with COPE v1.2.5, and unique nucleotide sequences were defined as clonotypes. MiTCR v1.1 was used to align clonotypes to the IMGT TRBV, TRBD and TRBJ reference segments. Only V-J combinations with frequency above 0.0001, covering 99% to 99.2% of repertoires, were analysed. A TCS score was defined as the ratio between F50 (clonal expansion) and ExV (chaos), using BLOSUM62-based TCRdist between CDR3 peptides within each V-J. Welch's t-statistics and random forest reduced approximately 520 V-J features to under 15, which were used in a naive Bayes classifier (R e1071). TCRdb trimmed the raw reads at Q25, called clones with MiXCR and kept productive beta chains. For every CDR3 protein sequence, its rows merge into one entry that carries the most common genes and DNA. TCRdb, rather than the study authors, made the V and J calls. The sample contains about 640,000 distinct CDR3 sequences, around 15% of them found a single time. The ten largest clones represent approximately 12% of the sample.

The CDR3 has 16 amino acids, counting the end cysteine and phenylalanine. Only the CDR3 DNA is retained, 48 bases long and in frame from the first base. Germline trimming: 1 base from V, 5 bases from J; junction bases outside gene matches: 8. The germline V gene (reference sequence) gives CDR1 as LNHNV and CDR2 as YYDKDF. In regard to this clonotype: Its antigen specificity is not known. No much larger clonotype is one base removed from it; base qualities were not supplied.

Ophthalmopathy patients had moderately to severely active disease, with a Clinical Activity Score of 3 or more, a NOSPECS grade of 4 or more, and a disease duration of less than 3 months. Exclusion was applied to patients with uncontrolled infections, other autoimmune diseases, pregnancy or lactation. Clinical symptoms, serum thyroxine and TRAb, thyroid ultrasound, and orbital computed tomography formed the basis for the diagnoses. PBMCs were isolated from more than 8 ml of fresh peripheral blood by Ficoll-Paque density gradient centrifugation. Total RNA was extracted with Trizol reagent, and quality was checked on an Agilent 2100 Bioanalyzer.

The receptor was isolated from a woman between 45 and 65 years old with Graves' ophthalmopathy. The sample consisted of blood. The chain couples TRBV15 to TRBJ1-5; TRBD1 agrees with 7 junctional bases. The bases are TGTGCCACCAGCAGAGGGACAGGCTACACCGATCAGCCCCAGCATTTT. It is translated as CATSRGTGYTDQPQHF.